This T cell receptor (beta chain) was recovered during a study of response to subunit inactivated influenza vaccine. General study findings and limits: The authors proposed limited new T cell recruitment per seasonal influenza vaccination.

In TCRdb, the RT-PCR reads were re-called with MiXCR into one record per CDR3 protein. The profile shows 200,000 to 300,000 distinct CDR3 sequences, 12% of them singletons. Trimming shortened V by 6 bases and J by 2 bases, and 11 bases separated the two germline ends. Germline-derived CDR1 and CDR2 are DFQATT and SNEGSKA (reference sequence). This CDR3 contains 12 residues. This clonotype came up a few times. The antigen is undetermined. This TCR was sampled from a man in his forties or fifties who received an inactivated influenza vaccine. This sequence joins TRBV20-1 and TRBJ2-7, with D possibly TRBD2 on 5 matching bases. Sequenced here: non-naive T cells sorted from PBMCs, sampled 14 to 15 days before vaccination. CDR3 in DNA: TGCAGTGCCCCGGACTCGACCTACGAGCAGTACTTC. Its protein product is CSAPDSTYEQYF.